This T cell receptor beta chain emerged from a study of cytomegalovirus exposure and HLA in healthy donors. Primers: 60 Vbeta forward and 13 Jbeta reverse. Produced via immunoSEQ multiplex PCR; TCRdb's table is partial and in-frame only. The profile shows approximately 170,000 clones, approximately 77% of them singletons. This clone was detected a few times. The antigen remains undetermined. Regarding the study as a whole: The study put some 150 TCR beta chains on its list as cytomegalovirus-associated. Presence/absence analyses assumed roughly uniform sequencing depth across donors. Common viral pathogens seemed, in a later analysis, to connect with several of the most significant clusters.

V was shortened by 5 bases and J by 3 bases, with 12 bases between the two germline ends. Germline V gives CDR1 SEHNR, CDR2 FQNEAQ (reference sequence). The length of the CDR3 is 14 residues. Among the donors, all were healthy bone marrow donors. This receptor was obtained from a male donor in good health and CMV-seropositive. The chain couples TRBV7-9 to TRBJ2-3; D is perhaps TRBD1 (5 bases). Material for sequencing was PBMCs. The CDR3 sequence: CASSPQGATDTQYF. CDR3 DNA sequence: TGTGCCAGCAGCCCCCAGGGTGCGACAGATACGCAGTATTTT. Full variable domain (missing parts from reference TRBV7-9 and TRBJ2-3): DTGVSQNPRHKITKRGQNVTFRCDPISEHNRLYWYRQTLGQGPEFLTYFQNEAQLEKSRLLSDRFSAERPKGSFSTLEIQRTEQGDSAMYLCASSPQGATDTQYFGPGTRLTVL.